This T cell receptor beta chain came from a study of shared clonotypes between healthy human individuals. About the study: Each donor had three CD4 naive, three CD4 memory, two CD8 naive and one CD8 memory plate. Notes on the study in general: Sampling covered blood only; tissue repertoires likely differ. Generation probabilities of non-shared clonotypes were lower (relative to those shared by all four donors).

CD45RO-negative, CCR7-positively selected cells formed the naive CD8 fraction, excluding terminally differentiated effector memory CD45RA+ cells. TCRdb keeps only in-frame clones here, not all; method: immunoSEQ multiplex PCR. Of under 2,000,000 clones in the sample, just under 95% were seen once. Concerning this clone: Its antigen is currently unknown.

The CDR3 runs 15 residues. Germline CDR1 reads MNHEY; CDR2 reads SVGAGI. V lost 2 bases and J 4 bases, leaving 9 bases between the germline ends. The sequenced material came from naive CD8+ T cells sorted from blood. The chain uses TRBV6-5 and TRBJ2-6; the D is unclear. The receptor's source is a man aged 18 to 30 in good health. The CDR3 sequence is CASSYGEPGANVLTF. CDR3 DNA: TGTGCCAGCAGTTACGGAGAACCCGGGGCCAACGTCCTGACTTTC.